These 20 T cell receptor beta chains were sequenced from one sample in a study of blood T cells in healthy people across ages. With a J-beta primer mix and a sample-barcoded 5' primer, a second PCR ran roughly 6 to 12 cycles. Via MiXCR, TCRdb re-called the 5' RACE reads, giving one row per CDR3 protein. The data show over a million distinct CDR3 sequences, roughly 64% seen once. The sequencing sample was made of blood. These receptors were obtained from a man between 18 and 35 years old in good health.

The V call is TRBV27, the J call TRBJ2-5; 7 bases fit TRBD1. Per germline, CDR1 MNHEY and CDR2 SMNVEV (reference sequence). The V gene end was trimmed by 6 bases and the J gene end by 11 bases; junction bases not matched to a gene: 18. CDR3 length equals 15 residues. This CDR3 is CASSPLGQLNNEQYF. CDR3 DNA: TGTGCCAGCAGCCCACTGGGACAGCTTAACAATGAGCAGTACTTC.

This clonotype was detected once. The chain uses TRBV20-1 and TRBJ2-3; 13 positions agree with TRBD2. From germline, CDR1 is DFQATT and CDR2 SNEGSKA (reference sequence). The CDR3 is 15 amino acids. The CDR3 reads CGPRLAGGQRDTQYF. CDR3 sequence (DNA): TGCGGACCTAGACTAGCGGGGGGCCAGAGAGATACGCAGTATTTT.

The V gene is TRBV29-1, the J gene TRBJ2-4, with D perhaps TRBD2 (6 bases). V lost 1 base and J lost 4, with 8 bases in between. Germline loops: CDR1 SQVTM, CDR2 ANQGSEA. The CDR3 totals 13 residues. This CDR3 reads CSVEALAKNIQYF. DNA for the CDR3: TGCAGCGTTGAAGCACTAGCAAAAAACATTCAGTACTTC.

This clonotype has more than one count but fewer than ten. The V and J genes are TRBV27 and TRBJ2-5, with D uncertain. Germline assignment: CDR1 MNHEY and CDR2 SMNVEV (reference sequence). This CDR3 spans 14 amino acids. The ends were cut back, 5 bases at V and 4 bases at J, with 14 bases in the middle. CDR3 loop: CASSPAPAAETQYF. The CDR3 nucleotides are TGTGCCAGCAGTCCCGCCCCCGCGGCAGAGACCCAGTACTTC.

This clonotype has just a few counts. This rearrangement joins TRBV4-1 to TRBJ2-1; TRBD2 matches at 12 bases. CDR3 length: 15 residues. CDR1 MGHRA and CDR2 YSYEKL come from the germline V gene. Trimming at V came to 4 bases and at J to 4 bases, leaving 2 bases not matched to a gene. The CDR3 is CASSRTSGTYNEQFF. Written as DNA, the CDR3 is TGCGCCAGCAGCCGGACTAGCGGGACGTACAATGAGCAGTTCTTC.

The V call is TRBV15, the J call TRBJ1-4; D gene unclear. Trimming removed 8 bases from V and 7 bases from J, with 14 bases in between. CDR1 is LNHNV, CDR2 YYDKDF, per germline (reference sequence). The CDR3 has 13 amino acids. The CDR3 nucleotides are TGTGCCACCGCACCGGTGACAAGTGAAAAACTGTTTTTT. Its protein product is CATAPVTSEKLFF.

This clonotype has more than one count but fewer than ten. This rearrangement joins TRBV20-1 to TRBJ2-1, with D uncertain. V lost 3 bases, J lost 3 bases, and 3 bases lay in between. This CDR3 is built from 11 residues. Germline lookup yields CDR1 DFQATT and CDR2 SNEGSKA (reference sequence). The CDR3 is CSASNYNEQFF. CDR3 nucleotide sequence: TGCAGTGCTAGTAACTACAATGAGCAGTTCTTC.

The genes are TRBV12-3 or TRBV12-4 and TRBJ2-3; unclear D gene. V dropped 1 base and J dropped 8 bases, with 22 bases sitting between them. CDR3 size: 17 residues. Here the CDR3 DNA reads TGTGCCAGCAGTTTAGACTTTACGAGGATGGATCGCGGTACGCAGTATTTT. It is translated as CASSLDFTRMDRGTQYF.

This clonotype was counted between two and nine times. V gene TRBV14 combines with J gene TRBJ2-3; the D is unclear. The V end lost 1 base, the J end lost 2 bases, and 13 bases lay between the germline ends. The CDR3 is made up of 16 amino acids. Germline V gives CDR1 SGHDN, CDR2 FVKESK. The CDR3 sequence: CASSQVSALPTDTQYF. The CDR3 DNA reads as TGTGCCAGCAGCCAAGTCAGCGCACTTCCCACAGATACGCAGTATTTT.

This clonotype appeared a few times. The CDR3 DNA is TGCGCCAGCAGCTCCCGACAGGGCTATGAGCAGTTCTTC. It is translated as CASSSRQGYEQFF. This sequence joins TRBV4-1 and TRBJ2-1, with 7 bases identical to TRBD1. With V trimmed by 5 bases and J by 8 bases, 6 bases remained unmatched. Germline assignment: CDR1 MGHRA and CDR2 YSYEKL. This CDR3 has 13 amino acids.

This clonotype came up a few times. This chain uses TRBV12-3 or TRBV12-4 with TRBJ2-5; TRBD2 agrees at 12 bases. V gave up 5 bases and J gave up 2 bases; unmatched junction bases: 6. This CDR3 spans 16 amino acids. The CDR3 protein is CASSIASGRGQETQYF. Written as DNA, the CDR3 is TGTGCCAGCAGTATCGCTAGCGGGAGGGGGCAAGAGACCCAGTACTTC.

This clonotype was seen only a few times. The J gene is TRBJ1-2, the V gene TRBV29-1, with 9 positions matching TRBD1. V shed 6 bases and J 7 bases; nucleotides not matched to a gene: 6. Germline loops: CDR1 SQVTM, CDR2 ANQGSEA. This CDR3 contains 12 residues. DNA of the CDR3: TGCAGCGTGACCGGGACAGGGTGTGGCTACACCTTC. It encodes CSVTGTGCGYTF.

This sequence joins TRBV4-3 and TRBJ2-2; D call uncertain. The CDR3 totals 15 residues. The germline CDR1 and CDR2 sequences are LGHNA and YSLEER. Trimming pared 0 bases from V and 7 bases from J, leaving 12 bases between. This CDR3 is CASSQDGKMDGELFF. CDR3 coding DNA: TGCGCCAGCAGCCAAGATGGGAAAATGGACGGGGAGCTGTTTTTT.

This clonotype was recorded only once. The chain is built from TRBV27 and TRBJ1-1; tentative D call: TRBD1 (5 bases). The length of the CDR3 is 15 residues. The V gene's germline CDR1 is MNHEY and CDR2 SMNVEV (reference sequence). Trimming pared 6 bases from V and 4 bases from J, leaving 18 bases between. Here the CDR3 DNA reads TGTGCCAGCAGCCGAACAGGTCTCATGGGCACTGAAGCTTTCTTT. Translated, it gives CASSRTGLMGTEAFF.

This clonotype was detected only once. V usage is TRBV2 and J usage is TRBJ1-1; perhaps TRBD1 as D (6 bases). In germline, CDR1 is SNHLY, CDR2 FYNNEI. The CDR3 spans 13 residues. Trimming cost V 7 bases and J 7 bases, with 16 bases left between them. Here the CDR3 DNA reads TGTGCCAGCAAGGGGGACAACAACGGTGAAGCTTTCTTT. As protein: CASKGDNNGEAFF.

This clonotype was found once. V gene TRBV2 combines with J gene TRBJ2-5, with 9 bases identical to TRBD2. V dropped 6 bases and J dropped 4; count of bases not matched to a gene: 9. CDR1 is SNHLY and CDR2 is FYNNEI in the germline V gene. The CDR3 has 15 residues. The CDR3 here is CASSVASGTTETQYF. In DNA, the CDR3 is TGTGCCAGCAGCGTCGCTAGCGGGACTACAGAGACCCAGTACTTC. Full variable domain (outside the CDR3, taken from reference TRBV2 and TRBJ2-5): EPEVTQTPSHQVTQMGQEVILRCVPISNHLYFYWYRQILGQKVEFLVSFYNNEISEKSEIFDDQFSVERPDGSNFTLKIRSTKLEDSAMYFCASSVASGTTETQYFGPGTRLLVL.

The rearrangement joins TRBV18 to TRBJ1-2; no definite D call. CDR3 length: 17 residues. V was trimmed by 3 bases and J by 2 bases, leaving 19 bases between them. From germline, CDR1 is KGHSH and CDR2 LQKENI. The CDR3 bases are TGTGCCAGCTCACCGGAGGCCCCCAGAGGGATCAACTATGGCTACACCTTC. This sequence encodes CASSPEAPRGINYGYTF.

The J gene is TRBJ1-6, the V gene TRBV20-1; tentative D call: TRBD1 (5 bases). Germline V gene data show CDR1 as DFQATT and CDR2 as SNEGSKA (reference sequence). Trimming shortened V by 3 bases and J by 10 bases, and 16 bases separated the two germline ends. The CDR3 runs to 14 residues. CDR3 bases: TGCAGTGCTAGCTCGGGAGGGGAGCGATCACCCCTCCACTTT. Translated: CSASSGGERSPLHF.

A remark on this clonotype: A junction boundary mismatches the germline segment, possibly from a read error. The CDR3 nucleotides are TGTGCCAGCAGTGTAGGAGTCACCTACGAGCAGTACTTC. Protein sequence: CASSVGVTYEQYF. This chain joins TRBV9 and TRBJ2-7; D call uncertain. Per germline, CDR1 SGDLS and CDR2 YYNGEE. There are 13 residues in the CDR3.

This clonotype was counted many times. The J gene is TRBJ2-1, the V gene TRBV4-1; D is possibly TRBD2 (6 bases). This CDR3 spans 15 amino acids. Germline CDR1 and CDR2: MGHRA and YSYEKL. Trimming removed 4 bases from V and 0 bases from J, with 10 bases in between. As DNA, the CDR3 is TGCGCCAGCAGCCCCCTCGGGAGCTCCTACAATGAGCAGTTCTTC. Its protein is CASSPLGSSYNEQFF.